A single sample is the source of the 25 T cell receptor beta chains below, sequenced in a study of blood T cell repertoires in COVID-19. Method: immunoSEQ multiplex PCR; TCRdb's copy keeps in-frame clones and lacks some. The data hold 300,000 to 450,000 clones, with less than 90% observed a single time. The sample was PBMCs or T cells enriched from blood (not recorded which). The receptors stem from a woman aged 25 to 39 who had recovered from COVID-19.

The genes are TRBV28 and TRBJ1-2; 9 bases map to TRBD1. This CDR3 has 14 amino acids. The junction had 4 bases not matched to a gene; V was cut back by 5 bases and J by 3 bases. Germline V gene sequence: CDR1 MDHEN, CDR2 SYDVKM. CDR3 protein: CASSPQGADYGYTF. CDR3 coding DNA: TGTGCCAGCAGTCCACAGGGGGCCGACTATGGCTACACCTTC.

The sample holds one count of this clone. This chain connects TRBV6-2 or TRBV6-3 to TRBJ2-5; D may be TRBD2 (5 bases). Germline V gene data show CDR1 as MNHEY and CDR2 as SVGEGT. The CDR3 runs to 13 residues. Trimming took off 5 bases at V and 5 bases at J, with 12 bases between the two ends. The CDR3 protein is CASSGPGWETQYF. Written as DNA, the CDR3 is TGTGCCAGCAGTGGCCCGGGGTGGGAGACCCAGTACTTC.

The chain combines TRBV4-1 with TRBJ1-3, with D tentatively TRBD1 (6 bases). The CDR3 covers 15 residues. The V and J ends lost 4 bases and 2 bases respectively, with 12 bases between them. The germline V gene encodes CDR1 MGHRA and CDR2 YSYEKL. This CDR3 is CASSRTGLTGNTIYF. The CDR3 nucleotides read TGCGCCAGCAGCCGCACAGGGCTTACTGGAAACACCATATATTTT.

This chain uses TRBV7-8 with TRBJ2-5, with unresolved D. Trimming took 5 bases from V and 5 from J, leaving 18 bases between them. Looked up from germline, CDR1 is SGHVS and CDR2 is FQNEAQ. This CDR3 spans 15 amino acids. CDR3 DNA: TGTGCCAGCAGCCCTTATAGCTCACCGGCCGAGACCCAGTACTTC. Amino acid sequence: CASSPYSSPAETQYF.

The chain combines TRBV7-9 with TRBJ2-1, with a possible D match to TRBD2 (6 bases). The V end lost 3 bases, the J end lost 0 bases, and 9 bases lay between the germline ends. Germline V gene lookup returns CDR1 SEHNR and CDR2 FQNEAQ (reference sequence). This CDR3 is 15 amino acids long. CDR3 region: CASSLDGSSYNEQFF. The CDR3 DNA reads as TGTGCCAGCAGCTTGGACGGGAGCTCCTACAATGAGCAGTTCTTC.

This clone was detected once. The gene calls are TRBV3-1 (or the pseudogene TRBV3-2) and TRBJ2-7, with D perhaps TRBD1 (6 bases). Trimming pared 3 bases from V and 3 bases from J, leaving 15 bases between. Germline CDR1 is LGHDT and CDR2 is YNNKEL (reference sequence). The CDR3 totals 15 residues. In nucleotides, the CDR3 is TGTGCCAGCAGCCATAAACAGGGAAAAGACTACGAGCAGTACTTC. Translating it yields CASSHKQGKDYEQYF.

The rearrangement links TRBV3-1 (or the pseudogene TRBV3-2) to TRBJ2-3; a weak D match, TRBD2 (7 bases). Germline V CDR1 and CDR2: LGHDT, YNNKEL (reference sequence). The V end lost 3 bases, the J end lost 4 bases, and 17 bases lay between the germline ends. The CDR3 extends over 16 amino acids. The DNA for the CDR3 is TGTGCCAGCAGCCAGCTGGGGGGGGGCCTCGCAGATACGCAGTATTTT. Translation: CASSQLGGGLADTQYF.

The V and J genes are TRBV10-2 and TRBJ2-3; 10 bases match TRBD2. Trimming removed 2 bases from V and 4 bases from J; junction bases left unmatched: 6. This CDR3 is built from 16 residues. Germline CDR1 WSHSY, CDR2 SAAADI. The CDR3 loop is CASSERSGGASDTQYF. CDR3 nucleotide sequence: TGCGCCAGCAGTGAGAGGAGCGGGGGGGCCTCAGATACGCAGTATTTT.

CDR3 loop: CSVDQAGGSYGYTF. Written as DNA, the CDR3 is TGCAGCGTTGATCAGGCAGGGGGGTCTTATGGCTACACCTTC. The rearrangement uses TRBV29-1 and TRBJ1-2; 7 bases match TRBD1. The CDR3 extends over 14 amino acids. With 3 bases clipped from V and 5 bases from J, the junction kept 9 bases outside the gene matches. CDR1 and CDR2 from the germline V gene are SQVTM and ANQGSEA. Based on the CDR3 plus reference TRBV29-1 and TRBJ1-2, the full variable domain is SAVISQKPSRDICQRGTSLTIQCQVDSQVTMMFWYRQQPGQSLTLIATANQGSEATYESGFVIDKFPISRPNLTFSTLTVSNMSPEDSSIYLCSVDQAGGSYGYTFGSGTRLTVV.

There are a few counts of this clone. J is TRBJ1-2 and V is TRBV4-1; 7 nucleotides align to TRBD1. The germline V gene has CDR1 MGHRA and CDR2 YSYEKL. With 0 bases clipped from V and 0 bases from J, the junction kept 10 bases outside the gene matches. The CDR3 is 18 residues long. CDR3 sequence: CASSQDSGTVRANYGYTF. CDR3 in DNA: TGCGCCAGCAGCCAAGATTCCGGGACAGTGAGAGCTAACTATGGCTACACCTTC.

This clone was picked up one time. The chain has TRBV6-2 or TRBV6-3 and TRBJ2-2; no definite D call. CDR3 length equals 16 residues. Germline V gene lookup returns CDR1 MNHEY and CDR2 SVGEGT. V lost 2 bases and J lost 0, with 10 bases in between. Here the CDR3 DNA reads TGTGCCAGCAGTTACGGGCGATCAACGAACACCGGGGAGCTGTTTTTT. This gives the protein CASSYGRSTNTGELFF.

V usage is TRBV7-2 and J usage is TRBJ1-6; weak D call: TRBD1 (5 bases). The CDR3 covers 18 residues. Trimming cost V 5 bases and J 0 bases, with 17 bases left between them. CDR1 and CDR2 from the germline V gene are SGHTA and FQGNSA. The CDR3 DNA is TGTGCCAGCAGCAGCCTCACCAGGGTTGTCTCCTATAATTCACCCCTCCACTTT. It codes for CASSSLTRVVSYNSPLHF.

This chain connects TRBV29-1 to TRBJ2-7; 9 nucleotides match TRBD1. The CDR3 runs 12 residues. Germline values: CDR1 SQVTM, CDR2 ANQGSEA. Trimming took 7 bases from V and 1 from J; bases not matched to a gene: 2. The CDR3 DNA reads as TGCAGCGCTGGGACAGGGTCCTACGAGCAGTACTTC. Translating it yields CSAGTGSYEQYF.

The V gene is TRBV10-1, the J gene TRBJ2-2, with unresolved D. This CDR3 contains 12 residues. Germline CDR1 WNHNN, CDR2 SYGVQD (reference sequence). V was trimmed by 3 bases and J by 6 bases, leaving 5 bases between them. The DNA for the CDR3 is TGCGCCAGCAGTGAACAGTCCGGGGAGCTGTTTTTT. Translating gives CASSEQSGELFF.

The rearrangement uses TRBV10-1 and TRBJ2-1, with D hard to call. Trimming cost V 5 bases and J 6 bases, with 14 bases left between them. This CDR3 region has 14 residues. Germline CDR1 reads WNHNN; CDR2 reads SYGVQD (reference sequence). The CDR3 here is CASSPSAPGNEQFF. The DNA for the CDR3 is TGCGCCAGCAGTCCCAGTGCCCCGGGCAATGAGCAGTTCTTC.

The chain employs TRBV28 and TRBJ1-1; the match to TRBD1 covers 8 bases. The CDR3 has 14 residues. Germline CDR1 reads MDHEN; CDR2 reads SYDVKM. V shed 6 bases, J shed 4 bases, and the junction held 7 bases outside the gene matches. In DNA form, the CDR3 reads TGTGCCAGCAGCGAACCGGACAGGGCCACTGAAGCTTTCTTT. It is translated as CASSEPDRATEAFF.

This chain uses TRBV6-5 with TRBJ1-5, with 7 bases matching TRBD1. This CDR3 is 14 amino acids long. Germline loops: CDR1 MNHEY, CDR2 SVGAGI. Trimming removed 10 bases from V and 0 bases from J; junction bases left unmatched: 6. The CDR3: CATGSGGSNQPQHF. CDR3 in DNA: TGTGCCACCGGCTCAGGGGGTAGCAATCAGCCCCAGCATTTT.

This chain connects TRBV28 to TRBJ2-3; 8 bases fit TRBD2. V shed 6 bases and J 2 bases; nucleotides not matched to a gene: 4. This CDR3 is 14 amino acids long. CDR1 and CDR2 from the germline V gene are MDHEN and SYDVKM. CDR3 residues: CASRERGSTDTQYF. The CDR3 nucleotides read TGTGCCAGCAGGGAGCGGGGGTCCACAGATACGCAGTATTTT.

The genes are TRBV28 and TRBJ2-7; 7 bases fit TRBD1. Germline V gene sequence: CDR1 MDHEN, CDR2 SYDVKM. Germline trimming cut 4 bases from V and 2 bases from J; bases unmatched to any gene: 8. The CDR3 has 15 amino acids. The CDR3: CASSSNSGTAYEQYF. CDR3 DNA: TGTGCCAGCAGTTCCAACTCCGGGACAGCCTACGAGCAGTACTTC.

The rearrangement uses TRBV30 and TRBJ1-1; 9 bases match TRBD1. Trimming at V came to 3 bases and at J to 7 bases, leaving 6 bases not matched to a gene. Germline values: CDR1 GTSNPN, CDR2 SVGIG (reference sequence). The CDR3 runs to 13 residues. The CDR3 loop reads CAWRRGQGSEAFF. The CDR3 DNA sequence: TGTGCCTGGAGAAGGGGACAGGGAAGTGAAGCTTTCTTT.

V usage is TRBV4-3 and J usage is TRBJ1-2, with 7 bases matching TRBD1. This CDR3 is 16 amino acids long. The V segment lost 0 bases and the J segment 2 bases; nucleotides outside the gene matches: 6. Germline lookup yields CDR1 LGHNA and CDR2 YSLEER. The chain's CDR3 is CASSQEFQGVNYGYTF. In DNA, the CDR3 is TGCGCCAGCAGCCAAGAATTCCAGGGGGTGAACTATGGCTACACCTTC.

The J gene is TRBJ1-5, the V gene TRBV7-9; TRBD1 is a possible D gene (5 bases). Germline CDR1 is SEHNR and CDR2 is FQNEAQ (reference sequence). The V gene lost 1 base and the J gene lost 8 bases, with 9 bases spanning the gap. This CDR3 has 13 amino acids. The CDR3: CASSLGGVEPQHF. As DNA, the CDR3 is TGTGCCAGCAGCTTAGGGGGCGTAGAGCCCCAGCATTTT. The full variable domain, with the rest looked up from reference TRBV7-9 and TRBJ1-5, is DTGVSQNPRHKITKRGQNVTFRCDPISEHNRLYWYRQTLGQGPEFLTYFQNEAQLEKSRLLSDRFSAERPKGSFSTLEIQRTEQGDSAMYLCASSLGGVEPQHFGDGTRLSIL.

The chain carries TRBV5-8 and TRBJ2-7; D is possibly TRBD1 (5 bases). Per the germline V gene, CDR1 is SGHTS and CDR2 is YDEGEE. The V gene lost 3 bases and the J gene lost 3 bases, with 10 bases spanning the gap. CDR3 length: 13 amino acids. The CDR3 sequence is CASSSWGGYEQYF. CDR3 in DNA: TGTGCCAGCAGCTCCTGGGGCGGCTACGAGCAGTACTTC.

The J gene is TRBJ2-1, the V gene TRBV3-1 (or the pseudogene TRBV3-2); 7 bases fit TRBD1. The CDR3 has 15 amino acids. J gave up 8 bases and V 4 bases, and 11 bases lay outside the gene matches. Germline loops: CDR1 LGHDT, CDR2 YNNKEL (reference sequence). In nucleotides, the CDR3 is TGTGCCAGCAGCCCCTCGTTAGGGGGCCTTGATGAGCAGTTCTTC. This sequence encodes CASSPSLGGLDEQFF.

This clone is a singleton in its sample. The chain recombines TRBV30 with TRBJ1-2; 9 bases are a match to TRBD1. Germline CDR1 and CDR2: GTSNPN and SVGIG (reference sequence). The CDR3 length is 14 residues. The junction had 6 bases not matched to a gene; V was cut back by 5 bases and J by 2 bases. The DNA of the CDR3 is TGTGCCTGGCACCCGACAGGGGGAAACTATGGCTACACCTTC. Its translation is CAWHPTGGNYGYTF.